What follows are 20 T cell receptor beta chains derived from one specimen sequenced in a study of beta chain features in type 1 diabetes. Study outcomes and limitations: All four CD4+ subsets from Type 1 diabetes patients carried moderately but significantly shorter TCRB CDR3s.

Sequenced material consisted of expressed TCRB transcripts (all of the isolated RNA was reverse transcribed). Profiled with immunoSEQ multiplex PCR; TCRdb holds only in-frame clones, not every one. The sample lists 150,000 to 200,000 clones, just over 8% occurring once. Their recognized antigens are unknown. The specimen was central memory CD4+ T cells from blood. The receptors stem from a woman between 18 and 29 years old with type 1 diabetes.

This clone turned up a few times. The chain uses TRBV4-3 and TRBJ1-1, with TRBD1 as a possible D gene (6 bases). CDR1 and CDR2 (germline): LGHNA, YSLEER. V was cut by 3 bases and J by 1 base, with 24 bases left in between. CDR3 length: 19 residues. The CDR3 coding sequence is TGCGCCAGCAGCCAGGAGAGACAGGTCCCCTACGAGGGGAACACTGAAGCTTTCTTT. Its protein product is CASSQERQVPYEGNTEAFF.

This clone was seen only a few times. This chain uses TRBV4-2 with TRBJ2-7; a weak D match, TRBD2 (5 bases). The CDR3 sequence is 14 residues long. Trimming stripped 1 base from V and 5 bases from J, with 12 bases between. The germline V gene encodes CDR1 LGHNA and CDR2 YNFKEQ. The CDR3 spells CASSQATLGHEQYF. As DNA, the CDR3 is TGTGCCAGCAGCCAAGCCACACTAGGCCACGAGCAGTACTTC.

CDR3 sequence reads: CASSPDAQRGSKNIQYF. The CDR3 DNA reads TGTGCCAGCAGCCCCGATGCGCAGCGAGGGTCCAAAAACATTCAGTACTTC. The chain combines TRBV7-2 with TRBJ2-4, with a possible D match to TRBD2 (5 bases). The CDR3 has 17 amino acids. The germline gives CDR1 SGHTA, CDR2 FQGNSA. Trimming removed 5 bases from V and 2 bases from J, with 19 bases in between.

The J gene is TRBJ2-7, the V gene TRBV30; possibly TRBD1 for D (6 bases). Germline-derived CDR1 and CDR2 are GTSNPN and SVGIG (reference sequence). This CDR3 has 16 residues. Trimming removed 0 bases from V and 0 bases from J, with 15 bases in between. The CDR3 sequence is CAWSVRQVISSYEQYF. CDR3 DNA: TGTGCCTGGAGTGTACGACAGGTGATCAGCTCCTACGAGCAGTACTTC.

The chain uses TRBV30 and TRBJ1-5; 8 nucleotides match TRBD1. Germline trimming cut 1 base from V and 1 base from J; bases unmatched to any gene: 6. CDR1 is GTSNPN and CDR2 is SVGIG in the germline V gene (reference sequence). The CDR3 spans 16 residues. CDR3 protein: CAWSAPGGLSNQPQHF. In nucleotides, the CDR3 is TGTGCCTGGAGTGCCCCAGGGGGCCTGAGCAATCAGCCCCAGCATTTT. Based on the CDR3 plus reference TRBV30 and TRBJ1-5, the full variable domain is SQTIHQWPATLVQPVGSPLSLECTVEGTSNPNLYWYRQAAGRGLQLLFYSVGIGQISSEVPQNLSASRPQDRQFILSSKKLLLSDSGFYLCAWSAPGGLSNQPQHFGDGTRLSIL.

V usage is TRBV9 and J usage is TRBJ2-7, with 9 bases identical to TRBD2. CDR3 length: 14 residues. The V and J ends lost 1 base and 7 bases, in that order; junction bases with no gene match: 6. Germline V gene sequence: CDR1 SGDLS, CDR2 YYNGEE. The CDR3 reads CASSVKRTSAEQYF. CDR3 DNA sequence: TGTGCCAGCAGCGTAAAAAGGACTAGCGCGGAGCAGTACTTC.

This clone turned up a few times. CDR3: CASSPQRTSTDTQYF. The CDR3 nucleotides are TGTGCCAGTAGTCCCCAGCGGACTAGCACAGATACGCAGTATTTT. The chain carries TRBV19 and TRBJ2-3; TRBD2 is a possible D gene (5 bases). Trimming cost V 5 bases and J 0 bases, with 12 bases left between them. The germline V gene encodes CDR1 LNHDA and CDR2 SQIVND (reference sequence). The CDR3 is 15 amino acids. The full variable domain, its missing parts supplied by reference TRBV19 and TRBJ2-3, is DGGITQSPKYLFRKEGQNVTLSCEQNLNHDAMYWYRQDPGQGLRLIYYSQIVNDFQKGDIAEGYSVSREKKESFPLTVTSAQKNPTAFYLCASSPQRTSTDTQYFGPGTRLTVL.

This chain joins TRBV6-5 and TRBJ2-1; 7 positions agree with TRBD1. The CDR3 runs 13 residues. Per the germline V gene, CDR1 is MNHEY and CDR2 is SVGAGI. After removal of 6 bases from V and 10 bases from J, the junction contained 9 bases not matched to a gene. CDR3 sequence reads: CASRSDRALEQFF. CDR3 DNA sequence: TGTGCCAGCAGATCAGACAGGGCCTTGGAGCAGTTCTTC.

The chain combines TRBV28 with TRBJ2-2, with 8 bases matching TRBD1. The germline CDR1 and CDR2 sequences are MDHEN and SYDVKM. CDR3 length: 14 amino acids. V gave up 11 bases and J gave up 3 bases; unmatched junction bases: 8. The CDR3 loop is CAPVGQGYTGELFF. The DNA for the CDR3 is TGTGCCCCGGTTGGACAGGGATACACCGGGGAGCTGTTTTTT.

This clone was seen a handful of times. CDR3 sequence reads: CASNPSGEHSYEQYF. In nucleotides, the CDR3 is TGTGCCAGCAACCCTAGCGGGGAACACTCCTACGAGCAGTACTTC. The chain recombines TRBV7-2 with TRBJ2-7; TRBD2 matches at 9 bases. Germline V gene sequence: CDR1 SGHTA, CDR2 FQGNSA. The V segment lost 7 bases and the J segment 0 bases; nucleotides outside the gene matches: 7. This CDR3 spans 15 amino acids.

V is TRBV5-1 and J is TRBJ1-2, with 10 bases lining up with TRBD1. This CDR3 comprises 15 residues. Germline V gene data show CDR1 as SGHRS and CDR2 as YFSETQ. V gave up 0 bases and J gave up 6 bases; unmatched junction bases: 5. Written as DNA, the CDR3 is TGCGCCAGCAGCTTGGACGACAGGGGGCTGGATGGCTACACCTTC. Translating it yields CASSLDDRGLDGYTF. Filled out from reference TRBV5-1 and TRBJ1-2, the complete variable domain reads KAGVTQTPRYLIKTRGQQVTLSCSPISGHRSVSWYQQTPGQGLQFLFEYFSETQRNKGNFPGRFSGRQFSNSRSEMNVSTLELGDSALYLCASSLDDRGLDGYTFGSGTRLTVV.

This clone has just a few counts. The chain joins TRBV9 to TRBJ2-7, with 8 positions matching TRBD2. The CDR3 contains 14 residues. V shed 4 bases, J shed 8 bases, and the junction held 11 bases outside the gene matches. Per the germline V gene, CDR1 is SGDLS and CDR2 is YYNGEE. CDR3 DNA sequence: TGTGCCAGCAGCTCCGACCATGCTAGCGGGCAGCAGTACTTC. Amino acids: CASSSDHASGQQYF.

The J gene is TRBJ1-1, the V gene TRBV5-4; no reliable D call. Germline CDR1 and CDR2: SGHNT and YYREEE (reference sequence). The CDR3 length is 15 residues. V shed 4 bases and J shed 3 bases, with 16 bases lying between them. The CDR3 reads CASSPPGLADTEAFF. The DNA of the CDR3 is TGTGCCAGCAGCCCGCCGGGATTGGCGGACACTGAAGCTTTCTTT.

In DNA, the CDR3 is TGTGCCAGCAGTGCCCGACTAGCGACCTGGGGGGAGACCCAGTACTTC. Translating it yields CASSARLATWGETQYF. The V and J genes are TRBV2 and TRBJ2-5, with 8 bases aligning to TRBD2. Germline-derived CDR1 and CDR2 are SNHLY and FYNNEI. This CDR3 spans 16 amino acids. V shed 4 bases, J shed 5 bases, and the junction held 12 bases outside the gene matches.

The chain employs TRBV9 and TRBJ2-5; D might be TRBD1 (5 bases). V was clipped by 4 bases and J by 2 bases, with 9 bases between them. CDR1 and CDR2 from the germline V gene are SGDLS and YYNGEE. There are 13 residues in the CDR3. The CDR3: CASSYRTQETQYF. In nucleotides, the CDR3 is TGTGCCAGCAGCTACAGGACACAAGAGACCCAGTACTTC. The variable domain in full, with the rest retrieved from reference TRBV9 and TRBJ2-5, is DSGVTQTPKHLITATGQRVTLRCSPRSGDLSVYWYQQSLDQGLQFLIQYYNGEERAKGNILERFSAQQFPDLHSELNLSSLELGDSALYFCASSYRTQETQYFGPGTRLLVL.

This rearrangement joins TRBV9 to TRBJ1-3; TRBD1 is a possible D gene (5 bases). With 4 bases removed from V and 2 bases from J, the gap between germline ends came to 16 bases. The CDR3 extends over 16 amino acids. Germline assignment: CDR1 SGDLS and CDR2 YYNGEE. This CDR3 is CASSPPGITTGNTIYF. The DNA for the CDR3 is TGTGCCAGCAGCCCTCCAGGGATAACGACTGGAAACACCATATATTTT.

The V call is TRBV4-3, the J call TRBJ1-4; D may be TRBD1 (5 bases). The V and J ends lost 11 bases and 2 bases respectively, with 15 bases between them. Germline V gene lookup returns CDR1 LGHNA and CDR2 YSLEER. CDR3 length equals 14 residues. The CDR3 bases are TGCGCCTCAGGCGGCGGGGCGACTAATGAAAAACTGTTTTTT. Translation: CASGGGATNEKLFF.

This clone has ten or more counts. The V gene is TRBV30, the J gene TRBJ1-5; 8 bases line up with TRBD1. V trimming: 5 bases; J trimming: 5 bases; junction bases outside the gene matches: 5. The V gene's germline CDR1 is GTSNPN and CDR2 SVGIG (reference sequence). This CDR3 is built from 13 residues. CDR3: CAWARGPDQPQHF. The CDR3 DNA follows: TGTGCCTGGGCCAGGGGGCCGGATCAGCCCCAGCATTTT.

This clone rates as medium-sized. The chain couples TRBV7-9 to TRBJ2-1; 7 positions agree with TRBD2. Germline V gives CDR1 SEHNR, CDR2 FQNEAQ (reference sequence). The CDR3 is 15 amino acids. The V and J ends lost 5 bases and 4 bases, in that order; junction bases with no gene match: 8. As DNA, the CDR3 is TGTGCCAGCAGCACAGGCCGGGGGGTTTACAATGAGCAGTTCTTC. Its translation is CASSTGRGVYNEQFF.

This clone was picked up a small number of times. V gene TRBV5-4 combines with J gene TRBJ1-6; possibly TRBD1 for D (6 bases). The ends were cut back, 4 bases at V and 0 bases at J, with 14 bases in the middle. Germline CDR1 and CDR2: SGHNT and YYREEE (reference sequence). This CDR3 has 17 amino acids. The CDR3 sequence: CASSRSDSSSYNSPLHF. The CDR3 nucleotides read TGTGCCAGCAGCCGCTCGGACAGTAGCTCCTATAATTCACCCCTCCACTTT.